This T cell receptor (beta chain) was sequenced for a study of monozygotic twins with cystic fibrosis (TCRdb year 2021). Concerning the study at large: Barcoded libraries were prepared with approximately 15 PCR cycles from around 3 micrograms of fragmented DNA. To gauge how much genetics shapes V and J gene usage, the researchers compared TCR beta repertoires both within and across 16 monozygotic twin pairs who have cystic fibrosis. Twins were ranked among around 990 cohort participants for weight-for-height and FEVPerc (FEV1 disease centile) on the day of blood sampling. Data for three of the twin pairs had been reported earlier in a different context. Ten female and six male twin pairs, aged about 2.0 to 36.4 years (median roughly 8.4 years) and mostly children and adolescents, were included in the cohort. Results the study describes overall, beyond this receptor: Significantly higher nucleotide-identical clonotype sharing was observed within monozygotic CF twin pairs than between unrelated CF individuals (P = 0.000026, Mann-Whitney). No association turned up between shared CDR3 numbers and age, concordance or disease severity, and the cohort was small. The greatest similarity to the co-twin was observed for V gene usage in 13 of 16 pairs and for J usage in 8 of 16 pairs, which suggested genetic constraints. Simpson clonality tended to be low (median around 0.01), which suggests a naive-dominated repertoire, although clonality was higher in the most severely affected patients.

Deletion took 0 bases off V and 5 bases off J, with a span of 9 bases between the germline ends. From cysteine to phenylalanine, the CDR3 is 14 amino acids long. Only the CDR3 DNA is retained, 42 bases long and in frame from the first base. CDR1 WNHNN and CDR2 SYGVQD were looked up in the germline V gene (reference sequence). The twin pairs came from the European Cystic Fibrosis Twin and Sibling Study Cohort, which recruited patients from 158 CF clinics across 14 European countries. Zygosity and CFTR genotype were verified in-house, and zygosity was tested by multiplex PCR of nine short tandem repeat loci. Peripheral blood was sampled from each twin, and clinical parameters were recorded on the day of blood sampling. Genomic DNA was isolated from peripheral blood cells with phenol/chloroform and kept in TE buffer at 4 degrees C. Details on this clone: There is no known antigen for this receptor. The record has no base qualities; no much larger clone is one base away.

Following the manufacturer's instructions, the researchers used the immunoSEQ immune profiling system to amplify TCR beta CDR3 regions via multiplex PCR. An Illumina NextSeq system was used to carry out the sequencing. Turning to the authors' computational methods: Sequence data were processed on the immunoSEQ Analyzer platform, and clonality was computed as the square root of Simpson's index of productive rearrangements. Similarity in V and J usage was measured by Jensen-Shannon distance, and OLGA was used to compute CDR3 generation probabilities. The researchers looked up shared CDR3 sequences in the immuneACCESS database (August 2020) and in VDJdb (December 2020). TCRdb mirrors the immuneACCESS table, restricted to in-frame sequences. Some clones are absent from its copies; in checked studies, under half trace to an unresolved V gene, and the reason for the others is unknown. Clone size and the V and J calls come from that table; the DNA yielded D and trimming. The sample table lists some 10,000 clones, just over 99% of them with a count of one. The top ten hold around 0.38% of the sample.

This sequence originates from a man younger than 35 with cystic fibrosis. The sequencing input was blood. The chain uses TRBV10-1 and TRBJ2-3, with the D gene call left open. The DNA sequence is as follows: TGCGCCAGCAGTGAGTCGGTAGGGATAGATACGCAGTATTTT. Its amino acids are CASSESVGIDTQYF.